This TCR beta chain was documented in a study of read filtering for tumor transcriptome and immune sequencing. General observations from the study: Dropping single-read clonotypes raised IR-seq and RNA-seq shared-clonotype correlation.

Germline-derived CDR1 and CDR2 are SGHVS and FQNEAQ. Germline trimming cut 1 base from V and 1 base from J; bases unmatched to any gene: 14. This CDR3 contains 21 residues. Molecular barcoded adaptors covering alpha/delta and beta/gamma chains were used on about 0.4 ug RNA. Using its own MiXCR run on the reads, TCRdb lists one record per CDR3 protein. The table shows fewer than 150,000 distinct CDR3 sequences, with 13% occurring only once. This clonotype was recorded many times. Its antigen is currently unknown. Every patient had bone marrow sampled while the disease was active. Material: a population of CD138-negative cells sorted from bone marrow. This receptor was identified in a donor older than 35 with multiple myeloma. The chain couples TRBV7-8 to TRBJ2-1; 12 bases are shared with TRBD2. CDR3 protein: CASSLDPSGRVPGGSYNEQFF. DNA of the CDR3: TGTGCCAGCAGCTTAGACCCTAGCGGGAGGGTCCCCGGGGGGTCCTACAATGAGCAGTTCTTC.